What follows are 14 T cell receptor beta chains derived from one specimen sequenced in a study of circulating and synovial CD4+ cells in juvenile arthritis (dated by TCRdb to between 2014 and 2016). Libraries were made using the immunoSEQ multiplex PCR assay. TCRdb retrieved this table from immuneACCESS and kept in-frame rearrangements only. Not all clones are present; in checked studies, unresolved V genes account for under half, and no reason is known for the remainder. The sample includes just over 35,000 clones, with around 95% observed a single time. The ten largest clones represent around 0.7% of the sample. Sequencing used CD4+ T cells from blood. The receptors were sampled from a human donor with juvenile idiopathic arthritis.

The CDR3 DNA is TGTGCCAGCAGCTTCCGAACCATAGCGGGGGGGGTCTACGAGCAGTACTTC. Its protein product is CASSFRTIAGGVYEQYF. V gene TRBV7-2 combines with J gene TRBJ2-7, with 11 nucleotides matching TRBD2. This CDR3 spans 17 amino acids. The V gene's germline CDR1 is SGHTA and CDR2 FQGNSA. The V segment lost 3 bases and the J segment 3 bases; nucleotides outside the gene matches: 10.

The rearrangement links TRBV6-5 to TRBJ2-1, with 11 bases that match TRBD1. Germline V gene data show CDR1 as MNHEY and CDR2 as SVGAGI. The V gene end was trimmed by 0 bases and the J gene end by 5 bases; junction bases not matched to a gene: 3. CDR3 size: 16 residues. CDR3 amino acids: CASSYSGGQGDNEQFF. CDR3 nucleotide sequence: TGTGCCAGCAGTTACTCGGGGGGACAGGGGGACAATGAGCAGTTCTTC.

The chain employs TRBV19 and TRBJ2-2, with 8 nucleotides matching TRBD2. Per germline, CDR1 LNHDA and CDR2 SQIVND (reference sequence). The CDR3 has 15 amino acids. The V segment lost 3 bases and the J segment 3 bases; nucleotides outside the gene matches: 3. The DNA for the CDR3 is TGTGCCAGTAGTATCGAAGCGGGGGACACCGGGGAGCTGTTTTTT. Translated: CASSIEAGDTGELFF.

As DNA, the CDR3 is TGTGCCAGCAGCTTATCGCCCGGGGATACGCAGTATTTT. As protein: CASSLSPGDTQYF. The chain is built from TRBV7-8 and TRBJ2-3; D not certain. V lost 2 bases and J 6 bases, leaving 9 bases between the germline ends. The CDR3 contains 13 residues. Germline V CDR1 and CDR2: SGHVS, FQNEAQ.

This clone was counted a single time. The chain joins TRBV5-4 to TRBJ2-3; possible D gene TRBD2, 6 bases. V was trimmed by 0 bases and J by 1 base, leaving 15 bases between them. This CDR3 is built from 17 residues. Germline CDR1 SGHNT, CDR2 YYREEE (reference sequence). Written as DNA, the CDR3 is TGTGCCAGCAGCTTGGTGGGTGCGGGGTTCCGCACAGATACGCAGTATTTT. Translated, it gives CASSLVGAGFRTDTQYF.

The chain has TRBV5-1 and TRBJ1-1; D ambiguous. Per the germline V gene, CDR1 is SGHRS and CDR2 is YFSETQ. This CDR3 has 16 amino acids. The V end lost 5 bases, the J end lost 2 bases, and 19 bases lay between the germline ends. The CDR3 spells CASRGGGEGANTEAFF. The CDR3 DNA follows: TGCGCCAGCAGAGGAGGTGGGGAGGGAGCTAACACTGAAGCTTTCTTT.

J is TRBJ2-7 and V is TRBV30; D is unclear. The V end was cut by 3 bases, the J end by 3 bases, with 18 bases between. The CDR3 is 15 amino acids. Germline CDR1 GTSNPN, CDR2 SVGIG (reference sequence). The CDR3 DNA reads as TGTGCCTGGAGCGTAGGTCGGGTTACTGTCTACGAGCAGTACTTC. It encodes CAWSVGRVTVYEQYF.

This chain joins TRBV25-1 and TRBJ1-3; D is undetermined. Germline lookup yields CDR1 MGHDK and CDR2 SYGVNS. V lost 5 bases to trimming and J lost 4 bases, with 9 bases between them. The length of the CDR3 is 13 residues. The CDR3 protein is CASSPRGGNTIYF. CDR3 coding DNA: TGTGCCAGCAGTCCCAGAGGGGGAAACACCATATATTTT.

This chain uses TRBV6-1 with TRBJ1-6; the D gene is possibly TRBD1 (5 bases). The CDR3 is 17 residues long. Germline V CDR1 and CDR2: MNHNS, SASEGT. Between the trimmed V and J ends, which lost 4 bases and 0 bases, there was a span of 13 bases. CDR3 bases: TGTGCCAGCAGTGTCTGGCAGGGTCTCTCCTATAATTCACCCCTCCACTTT. Residues: CASSVWQGLSYNSPLHF.

This sequence joins TRBV19 and TRBJ2-5; D not resolved. CDR1 and CDR2 (germline): LNHDA, SQIVND (reference sequence). The CDR3 is made up of 15 amino acids. V was pared by 1 base and J by 1 base, with 10 bases between. The CDR3 nucleotides are TGTGCCAGTAGTATAGGGGCAGGTTTCCAAGAGACCCAGTACTTC. It codes for CASSIGAGFQETQYF. The full variable domain, with the rest looked up from reference TRBV19 and TRBJ2-5, is DGGITQSPKYLFRKEGQNVTLSCEQNLNHDAMYWYRQDPGQGLRLIYYSQIVNDFQKGDIAEGYSVSREKKESFPLTVTSAQKNPTAFYLCASSIGAGFQETQYFGPGTRLLVL.

CDR3 sequence (DNA): TGTGCCACCTGGAGGGGTGCGGACACCGGGGAGCTGTTTTTT. It yields the protein CATWRGADTGELFF. The chain recombines TRBV27 with TRBJ2-2; possible D gene TRBD2, 6 bases. Germline V gives CDR1 MNHEY, CDR2 SMNVEV (reference sequence). The length of the CDR3 is 14 residues. Between the trimmed V and J ends, which lost 10 bases and 3 bases, there was a span of 15 bases.

DNA for the CDR3: TGTGCCAGCAGCCCGACAGGGGTAGATACGCAGTATTTT. This sequence encodes CASSPTGVDTQYF. V usage is TRBV7-8 and J usage is TRBJ2-3; 8 bases are shared with TRBD1. V shed 5 bases and J 5 bases; nucleotides not matched to a gene: 3. The CDR3 has 13 residues. Germline V lookup: CDR1 SGHVS, CDR2 FQNEAQ.

The V gene is TRBV4-1, the J gene TRBJ2-1; D ambiguous. Trimming took off 4 bases at V and 6 bases at J, with 10 bases between the two ends. This CDR3 is built from 13 residues. Germline-derived CDR1 and CDR2 are MGHRA and YSYEKL. CDR3 in amino acids: CASSPPLLNEQFF. The DNA of the CDR3 is TGCGCCAGCAGCCCCCCCCTTCTCAATGAGCAGTTCTTC.

V gene TRBV7-9 combines with J gene TRBJ1-4; possible D gene TRBD1, 5 bases. The germline gives CDR1 SEHNR, CDR2 FQNEAQ (reference sequence). This CDR3 is built from 12 residues. The V end lost 1 base, the J end lost 12 bases, and 9 bases lay between the germline ends. As DNA, the CDR3 is TGTGCCAGCAGCTTAGGCGGGACGGAACTGTTTTTT. Encoded protein: CASSLGGTELFF.